These T cell receptor beta chains were read from a single sample in a study of cytomegalovirus exposure and HLA in healthy donors. TCRdb's table, derived via immunoSEQ multiplex PCR, lists solely in-frame clones and lacks some. Seen here are tens of thousands of clones, about 96% observed once, and the top ten hold approximately 1.5%. Source material: PBMCs. These receptors originate from a man between 18 and 35 years old in good health and CMV-seropositive. The conserved cysteine and the conserved F or W are not part of the CDR3 here. Size is omitted from some rows. Given values are once, few, many or a class for expanded clones.

clone_size v_call cdr3_aa
NA TRBV29-1 SVEKGGTGGPNTEAF
once TRBV2 ASSSDRNNEQF
NA TRBV4-2 ASSQGGAGEQY
NA TRBV7-2 ASSKADFPYEQY
NA TRBV5-5 ASSPSYEQY
NA TRBV7-9 ASSLARGLSEKLF
NA TRBV30 ARGENTEAF
NA TRBV7-9 ASSLMRTRGRSYEQY
NA TRBV27 ASSFLRLAGGTGELF
once TRBV27 ASSLPTGDGYT
once TRBV28 ASSEKGLGKLF
NA TRBV4-2 ASSPGLLGFEQY
once TRBV28 ASSYTLNEQF
NA TRBV27 ASSFDRDRYNEQF
NA TRBV6-1 ASSQTSGSYNEQF
NA TRBV10-1 ASSESGWGDQEQF
NA TRBV4-1 ASSKGQTTDTQY
once TRBV2 ASGLRGLAGDEQY
NA TRBV5-5 ASQGNTNEKLF
NA TRBV5-1 ASRGGDYEQY
NA TRBV5-1 ASSLGLAGETQY
NA TRBV10-1 ASRPGGPNSPYEQY
NA TRBV11-2 ASSLSQVQETQY
NA TRBV5-1 ASSSGETSGRSWAGELF
NA TRBV6-5 ASSYRNTEAF
NA TRBV11-2 ASSPILTSDNEQF
NA TRBV4-1 ASSLDRMNTEAF
NA TRBV2 ARRGREGAADGYT
once TRBV30 AWSGEGNTEAF
NA TRBV6-1 ASSEAGTGARKGMY
NA TRBV9 ASSVWREDTQY
NA TRBV29-1 SVESAGATYEQY
NA TRBV18 ASSREAGSEAF
NA TRBV6-6 ASSYSKSGGSYEQY
NA TRBV10-3 ATWTSGNNEQF
NA TRBV27 ASSSFAGVGYEQY
NA TRBV6-1 ASSDLTVRGQY
once TRBV19 ASSISSGGGNEQF
NA TRBV7-9 ASSGRASTDTQY
NA TRBV28 ASSPGTSGWRYEQY
NA TRBV5-5 ASSFRPSEETQY
NA TRBV27 ASSSPNEQF
NA TRBV13 ASSLTSTNEKLF
NA TRBV2 ASSEEISNEQF
NA TRBV13 ASSLGASPGELF
NA TRBV13 ASSLRGQGAHEQF
NA TRBV28 ASSWGHTRDGETQY
NA TRBV7-7 ASSPGTSRGNEQF
NA TRBV5-1 ASRGGGYEQY
NA TRBV19 ASSGGAYTNEKLF